Detailed here is one TCR beta chain. There is no known antigen for this receptor. Base qualities are missing; no much larger clone stands one base away. In the same sample, other DNA sequences code for this CDR3. These data come from a study of memory CD4+ T cells and cytomegalovirus serostatus (dated by TCRdb to between 2017 and 2020). For the study in its entirety: A total of 33 healthy Belgian adults, of whom 9 were CMV seropositive and 24 were CMV seronegative, were included in the cohort. To replicate a published TCR-based CMV serostatus classifier, the study sequenced CD4+ memory TCRbeta repertoires from a Belgian cohort whose cytomegalovirus serostatus was known.

Counted from cysteine to phenylalanine, this CDR3 has 15 amino acids. Solely the CDR3 DNA is kept, with 45 bases framed from the first base. The junction carries 15 bases between V and J, which are trimmed by 1 base and 6 bases respectively. The germline V gene provides CDR1 LGHNA and CDR2 YNFKEQ. Single viable CD3+CD4+CD8-CD45RO+ cells were sorted as memory CD4+ T cells on a FACSAria II. CMV serostatus was assessed using a Roche Elecsys assay, by which serum IgG against CMV pp150, pp28, p38 and p52 was detected. After the samples were thawed, total CD4+ T cells were enriched through positive selection using CD4 magnetic microbeads. Samples originated from another study that specifically interrogated the CD4+ T cell memory repertoire. Peripheral blood mononuclear cells were isolated and cryopreserved according to standard operating procedures, and serum was stored at -80 degrees C. The staining relied on CD3-PerCP (BW264/56), CD4-APC (RPA-T4), CD45RO-PE (UCHT1) and CD8-Pacific Orange (3B5) antibodies, and Sytox blue was used to exclude non-viable cells.

Genomic DNA was extracted from sorted cells with the Quick-DNA Microprep Kit. Amplification of TCRbeta DNA was done with the immunoSEQ hsTCRbeta kit, following the protocol from the manufacturer. TCRbeta libraries were sequenced on an Illumina MiSeq instrument. The authors' analysis ran thus. Once out-of-frame sequences had been removed, 2,200,000 or so distinct TCRbeta sequences were left, which works out to an average of approximately 63,000 per individual. Each individual was scored according to the count of more than 150 previously reported CMV-associated TCRbeta sequences and the total productive distinct TCRbeta count. A beta-binomial model was reimplemented in Python, and scikit-learn random forests with default parameters were trained on data from the US cohort. On the Belgian cohort, classifier performance was reported as the median AUC, along with percentile confidence intervals, across 10,000 bootstrap iterations. TCRdb obtained this table from immuneACCESS and retained in-frame rearrangements with V and J assigned. These tables miss some clones; where compared with another copy, unresolved V genes account for less than half of the shortfall, and the remainder is unexplained. The V and J calls and clone size were taken over from that table, and D and trimming were inferred from the DNA. In this sample the table shows some 50,000 clones, about three quarters of which occur a single time. The leading ten clones occupy less than 0.75% of the sample.

Broad study findings and their caveats: Only CD4+CD45RO+ memory cells were sequenced, in contrast to the original study, which included naive and memory CD4+ and CD8+ populations. Of fewer than 200 previously reported CMV-associated TCRbeta sequences, approximately 70 appeared in the CD4+ memory repertoires, each in one to five individuals. The results were interpreted as suggesting that the CMV-associated TCR signature is mostly present in the CD4+ memory repertoire. On the Belgian cohort, the classifier based on the original framework reached a median bootstrapped AUC of 0.95, with a 95% CI of 0.76-1.00. CMV serostatus prediction reached a median bootstrapped AUC of 0.95 with the original framework and around 0.91 with a US-trained random forest.

The sequenced material came from memory CD4+ T cells from blood. The TCR comes from an adult in good health and CMV-seronegative. The V and J segments used are TRBV4-2 and TRBJ1-1; the D gene is unclear. The base sequence is TGTGCCAGCAGCCAAGGCGAGGGCCTAAGGGCTGAAGCTTTCTTT. This is translated as CASSQGEGLRAEAFF.